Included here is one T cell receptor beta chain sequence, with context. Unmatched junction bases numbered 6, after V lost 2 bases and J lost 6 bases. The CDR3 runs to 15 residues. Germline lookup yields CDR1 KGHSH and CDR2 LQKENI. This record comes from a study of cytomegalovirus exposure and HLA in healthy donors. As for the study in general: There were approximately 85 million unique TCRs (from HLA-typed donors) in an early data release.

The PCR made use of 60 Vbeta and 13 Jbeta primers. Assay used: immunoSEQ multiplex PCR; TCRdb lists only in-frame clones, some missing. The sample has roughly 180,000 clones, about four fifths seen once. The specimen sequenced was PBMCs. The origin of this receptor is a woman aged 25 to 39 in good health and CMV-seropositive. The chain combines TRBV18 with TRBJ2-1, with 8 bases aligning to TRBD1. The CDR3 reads CASSPGQGLVNEQFF. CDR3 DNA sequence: TGTGCCAGCTCACCAGGACAGGGTTTGGTCAATGAGCAGTTCTTC.